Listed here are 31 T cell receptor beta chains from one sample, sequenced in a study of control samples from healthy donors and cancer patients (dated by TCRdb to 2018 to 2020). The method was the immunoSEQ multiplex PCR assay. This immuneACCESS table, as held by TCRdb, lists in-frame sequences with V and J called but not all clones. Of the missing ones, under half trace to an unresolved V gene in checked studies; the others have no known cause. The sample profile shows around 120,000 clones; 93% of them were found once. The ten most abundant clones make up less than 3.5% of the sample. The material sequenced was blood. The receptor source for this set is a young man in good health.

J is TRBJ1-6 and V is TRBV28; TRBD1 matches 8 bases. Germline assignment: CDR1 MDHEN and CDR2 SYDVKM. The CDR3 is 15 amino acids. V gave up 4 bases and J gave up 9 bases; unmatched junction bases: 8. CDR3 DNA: TGTGCCAGCAGTTATAGGGACAGGAGCACTTCACCCCTCCACTTT. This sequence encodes CASSYRDRSTSPLHF.

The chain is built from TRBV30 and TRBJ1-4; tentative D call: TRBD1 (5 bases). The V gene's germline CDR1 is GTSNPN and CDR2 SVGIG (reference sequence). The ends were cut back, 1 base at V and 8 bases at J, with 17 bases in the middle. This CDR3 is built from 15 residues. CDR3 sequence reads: CAWSGGGATGEKLFF. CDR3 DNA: TGTGCCTGGAGTGGCGGAGGGGCGACGGGAGAAAAACTGTTTTTT.

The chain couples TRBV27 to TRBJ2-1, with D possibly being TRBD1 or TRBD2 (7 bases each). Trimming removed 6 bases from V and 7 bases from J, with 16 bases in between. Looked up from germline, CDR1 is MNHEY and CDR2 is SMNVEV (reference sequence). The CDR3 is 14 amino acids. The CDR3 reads CASRGGRGQNEQFF. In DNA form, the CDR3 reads TGTGCCAGCAGAGGAGGGAGGGGGCAAAATGAGCAGTTCTTC.

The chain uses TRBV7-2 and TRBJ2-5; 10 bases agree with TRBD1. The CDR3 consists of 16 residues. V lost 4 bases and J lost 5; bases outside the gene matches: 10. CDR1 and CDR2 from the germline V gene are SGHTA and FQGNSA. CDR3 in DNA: TGTGCCAGCAGCTCGGCCGGGACAGGGGTGGCGGAGACCCAGTACTTC. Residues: CASSSAGTGVAETQYF.

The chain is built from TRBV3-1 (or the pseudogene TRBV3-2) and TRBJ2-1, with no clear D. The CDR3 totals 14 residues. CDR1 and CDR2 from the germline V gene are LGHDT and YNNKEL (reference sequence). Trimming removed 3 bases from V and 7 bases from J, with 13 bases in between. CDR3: CASSQSVSVNEQFF. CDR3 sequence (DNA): TGTGCCAGCAGCCAGAGCGTTTCGGTAAATGAGCAGTTCTTC.

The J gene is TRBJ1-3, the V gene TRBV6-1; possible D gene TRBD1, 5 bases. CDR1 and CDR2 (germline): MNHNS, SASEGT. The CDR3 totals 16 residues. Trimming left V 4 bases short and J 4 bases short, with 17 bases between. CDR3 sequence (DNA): TGTGCCAGCAGTGCGGGGGGGTCCCTCTTCGGAAACACCATATATTTT. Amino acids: CASSAGGSLFGNTIYF.

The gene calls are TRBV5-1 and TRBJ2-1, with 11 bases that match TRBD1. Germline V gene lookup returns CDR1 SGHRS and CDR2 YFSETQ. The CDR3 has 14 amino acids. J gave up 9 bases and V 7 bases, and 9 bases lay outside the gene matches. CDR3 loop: CASSDRGRGVEQFF. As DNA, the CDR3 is TGCGCCAGCTCGGACAGGGGGCGCGGGGTTGAGCAGTTCTTC.

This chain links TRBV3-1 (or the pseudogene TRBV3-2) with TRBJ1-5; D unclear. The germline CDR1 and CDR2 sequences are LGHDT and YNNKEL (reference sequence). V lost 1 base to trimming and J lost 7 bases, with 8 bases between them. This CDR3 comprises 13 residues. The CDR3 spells CASSQVLGQPQHF. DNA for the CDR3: TGTGCCAGCAGCCAAGTATTAGGGCAGCCCCAGCATTTT.

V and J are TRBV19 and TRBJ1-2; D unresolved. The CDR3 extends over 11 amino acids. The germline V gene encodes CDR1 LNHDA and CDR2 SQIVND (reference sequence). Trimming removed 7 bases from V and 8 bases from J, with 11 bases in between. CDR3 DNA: TGTGCCAGTACCACCGGTAGGGGCTACACCTTC. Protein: CASTTGRGYTF.

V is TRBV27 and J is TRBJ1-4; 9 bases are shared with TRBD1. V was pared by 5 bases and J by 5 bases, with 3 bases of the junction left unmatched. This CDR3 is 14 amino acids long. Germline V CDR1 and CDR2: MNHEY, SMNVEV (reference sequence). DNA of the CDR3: TGTGCCAGCAGTCGGACAGGGGAAAATGAAAAACTGTTTTTT. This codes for CASSRTGENEKLFF.

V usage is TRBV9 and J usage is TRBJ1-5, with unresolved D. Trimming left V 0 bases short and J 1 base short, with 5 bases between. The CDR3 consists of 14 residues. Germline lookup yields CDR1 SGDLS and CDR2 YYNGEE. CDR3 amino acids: CASSVGQSNQPQHF. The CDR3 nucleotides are TGTGCCAGCAGCGTAGGCCAGAGCAATCAGCCCCAGCATTTT.

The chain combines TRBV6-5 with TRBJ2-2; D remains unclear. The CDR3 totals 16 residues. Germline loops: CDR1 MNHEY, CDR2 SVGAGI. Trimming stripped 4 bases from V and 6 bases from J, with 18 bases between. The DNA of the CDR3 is TGTGCCAGCAGTTCCAACTCGAGGCTAGAAGCCGGGGAGCTGTTTTTT. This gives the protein CASSSNSRLEAGELFF.

This CDR3 reads CASSLEALGDPYGYTF. In DNA form, the CDR3 reads TGCGCCAGCAGCTTGGAGGCACTCGGGGACCCATATGGCTACACCTTC. The chain joins TRBV5-1 to TRBJ1-2; the D gene is possibly TRBD1 (5 bases). V shed 0 bases and J shed 5 bases, with 17 bases lying between them. CDR3 length: 16 residues. From germline, CDR1 is SGHRS and CDR2 YFSETQ. Variable domain in full (rest from reference TRBV5-1 and TRBJ1-2): KAGVTQTPRYLIKTRGQQVTLSCSPISGHRSVSWYQQTPGQGLQFLFEYFSETQRNKGNFPGRFSGRQFSNSRSEMNVSTLELGDSALYLCASSLEALGDPYGYTFGSGTRLTVV.

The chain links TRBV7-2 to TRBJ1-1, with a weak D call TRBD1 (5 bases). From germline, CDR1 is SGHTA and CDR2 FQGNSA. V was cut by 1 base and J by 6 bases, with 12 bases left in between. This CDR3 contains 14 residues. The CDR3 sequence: CASSLDGRVAEAFF. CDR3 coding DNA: TGTGCCAGCAGCTTAGACGGCAGGGTAGCTGAAGCTTTCTTT.

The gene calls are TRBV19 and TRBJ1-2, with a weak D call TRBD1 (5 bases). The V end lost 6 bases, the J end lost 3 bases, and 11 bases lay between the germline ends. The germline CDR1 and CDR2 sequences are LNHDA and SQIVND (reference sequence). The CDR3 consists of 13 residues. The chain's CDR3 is CASSADTYYGYTF. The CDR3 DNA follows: TGTGCCAGTAGCGCGGACACCTACTATGGCTACACCTTC.

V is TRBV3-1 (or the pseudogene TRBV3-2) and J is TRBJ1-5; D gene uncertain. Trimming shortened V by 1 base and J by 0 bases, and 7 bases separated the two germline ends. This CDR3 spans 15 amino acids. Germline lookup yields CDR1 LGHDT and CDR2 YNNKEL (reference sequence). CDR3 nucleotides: TGTGCCAGCAGCCAAGGGCAGTATAGCAATCAGCCCCAGCATTTT. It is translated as CASSQGQYSNQPQHF.

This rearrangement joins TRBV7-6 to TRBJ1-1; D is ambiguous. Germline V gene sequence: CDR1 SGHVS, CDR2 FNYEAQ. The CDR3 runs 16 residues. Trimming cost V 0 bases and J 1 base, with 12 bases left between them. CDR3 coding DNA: TGTGCCAGCAGCTTAGCAGGCATGCGGGGGAACACTGAAGCTTTCTTT. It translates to CASSLAGMRGNTEAFF. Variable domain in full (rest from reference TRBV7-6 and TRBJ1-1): GAGVSQSPRYKVTKRGQDVALRCDPISGHVSLYWYRQALGQGPEFLTYFNYEAQQDKSGLPNDRFSAERPEGSISTLTIQRTEQRDSAMYRCASSLAGMRGNTEAFFGQGTRLTVV.

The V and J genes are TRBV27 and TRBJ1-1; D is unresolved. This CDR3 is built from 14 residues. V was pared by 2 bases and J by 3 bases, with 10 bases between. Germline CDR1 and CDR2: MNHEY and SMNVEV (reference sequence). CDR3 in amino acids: CASSLRGSYTEAFF. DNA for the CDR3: TGTGCCAGCAGTTTACGGGGTTCCTACACTGAAGCTTTCTTT.

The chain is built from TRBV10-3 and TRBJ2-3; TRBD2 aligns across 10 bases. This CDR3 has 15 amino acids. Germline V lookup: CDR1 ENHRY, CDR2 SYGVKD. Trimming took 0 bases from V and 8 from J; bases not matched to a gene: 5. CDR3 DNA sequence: TGTGCCATCAGTGAGTCGAGCGGGGGGGCGGGTACGCAGTATTTT. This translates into CAISESSGGAGTQYF.

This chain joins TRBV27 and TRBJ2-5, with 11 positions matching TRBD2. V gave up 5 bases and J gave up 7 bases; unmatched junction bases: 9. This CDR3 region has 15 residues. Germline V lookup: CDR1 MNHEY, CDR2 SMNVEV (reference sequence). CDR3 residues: CASSQGLAGFGTQYF. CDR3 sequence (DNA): TGTGCCAGCAGTCAAGGACTAGCGGGCTTCGGGACCCAGTACTTC.

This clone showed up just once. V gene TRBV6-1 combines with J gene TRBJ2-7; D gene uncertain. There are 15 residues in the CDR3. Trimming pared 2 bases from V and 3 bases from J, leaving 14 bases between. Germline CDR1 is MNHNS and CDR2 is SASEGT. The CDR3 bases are TGTGCCAGCAGTGAACTGGAGACTCAAAGCTACGAGCAGTACGTC. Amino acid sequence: CASSELETQSYEQYV.

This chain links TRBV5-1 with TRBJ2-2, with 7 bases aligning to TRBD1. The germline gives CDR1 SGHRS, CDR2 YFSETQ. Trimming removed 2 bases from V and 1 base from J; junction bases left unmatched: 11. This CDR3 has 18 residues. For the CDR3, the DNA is TGCGCCAGCAGCTTCTCATCCTACCGGGACAGGAACACCGGGGAGCTGTTTTTT. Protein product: CASSFSSYRDRNTGELFF.

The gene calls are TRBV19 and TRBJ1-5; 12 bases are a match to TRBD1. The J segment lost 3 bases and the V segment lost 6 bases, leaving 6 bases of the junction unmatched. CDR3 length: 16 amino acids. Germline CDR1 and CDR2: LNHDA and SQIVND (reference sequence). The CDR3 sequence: CASRNRDRGPNQPQHF. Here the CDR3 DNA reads TGTGCCAGTAGGAACCGGGACAGGGGGCCCAATCAGCCCCAGCATTTT. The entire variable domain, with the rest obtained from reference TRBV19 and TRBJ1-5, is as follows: DGGITQSPKYLFRKEGQNVTLSCEQNLNHDAMYWYRQDPGQGLRLIYYSQIVNDFQKGDIAEGYSVSREKKESFPLTVTSAQKNPTAFYLCASRNRDRGPNQPQHFGDGTRLSIL.

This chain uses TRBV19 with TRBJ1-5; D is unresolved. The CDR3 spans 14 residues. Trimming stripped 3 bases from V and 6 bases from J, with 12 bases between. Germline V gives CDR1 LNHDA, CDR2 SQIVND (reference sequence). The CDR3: CASSINGRGQPQHF. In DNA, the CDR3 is TGTGCCAGTAGTATTAATGGCAGAGGTCAGCCCCAGCATTTT.

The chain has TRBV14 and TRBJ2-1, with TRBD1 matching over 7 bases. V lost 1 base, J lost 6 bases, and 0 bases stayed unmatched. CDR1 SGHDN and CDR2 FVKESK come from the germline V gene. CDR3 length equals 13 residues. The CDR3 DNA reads TGTGCCAGCAGCCAAGGACAGGGCAATGAGCAGTTCTTC. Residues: CASSQGQGNEQFF.

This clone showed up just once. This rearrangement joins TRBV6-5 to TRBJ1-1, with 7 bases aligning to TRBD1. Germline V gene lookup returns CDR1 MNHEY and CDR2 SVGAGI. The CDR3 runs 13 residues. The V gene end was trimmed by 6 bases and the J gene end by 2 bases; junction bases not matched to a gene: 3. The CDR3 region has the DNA TGTGCCAGCAGCGGACAGGTAAACACTGAAGCTTTCTTT. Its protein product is CASSGQVNTEAFF.

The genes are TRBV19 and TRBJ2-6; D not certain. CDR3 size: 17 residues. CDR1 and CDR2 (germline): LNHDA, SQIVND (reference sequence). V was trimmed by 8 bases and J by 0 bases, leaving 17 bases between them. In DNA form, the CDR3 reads TGTGCCAGTTTAAAGGGCACTGGAGTCTCTGGGGCCAACGTCCTGACTTTC. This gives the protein CASLKGTGVSGANVLTF.

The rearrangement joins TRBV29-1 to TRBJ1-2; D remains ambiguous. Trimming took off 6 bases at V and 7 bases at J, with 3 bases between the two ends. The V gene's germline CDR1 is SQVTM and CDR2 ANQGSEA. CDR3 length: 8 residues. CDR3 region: CSVSGYTF. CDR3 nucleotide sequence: TGCAGCGTAAGTGGCTACACCTTC.

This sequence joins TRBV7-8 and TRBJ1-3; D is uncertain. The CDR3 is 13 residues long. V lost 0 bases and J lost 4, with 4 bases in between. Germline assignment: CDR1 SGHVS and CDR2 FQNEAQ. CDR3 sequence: CASSLALGNTIYF. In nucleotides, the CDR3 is TGTGCCAGCAGCTTAGCGCTGGGAAACACCATATATTTT.

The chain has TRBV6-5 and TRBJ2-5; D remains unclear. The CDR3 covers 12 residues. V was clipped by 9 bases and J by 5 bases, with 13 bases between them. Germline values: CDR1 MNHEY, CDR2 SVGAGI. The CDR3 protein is CASRAREETQYF. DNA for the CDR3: TGTGCCAGTCGGGCGCGAGAGGAGACCCAGTACTTC.

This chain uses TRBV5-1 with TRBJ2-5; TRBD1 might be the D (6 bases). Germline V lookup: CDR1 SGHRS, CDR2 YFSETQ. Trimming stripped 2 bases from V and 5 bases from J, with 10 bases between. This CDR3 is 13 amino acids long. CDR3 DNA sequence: TGCGCCAGCAGCTTTTCTCAGGGGGAGACCCAGTACTTC. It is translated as CASSFSQGETQYF.